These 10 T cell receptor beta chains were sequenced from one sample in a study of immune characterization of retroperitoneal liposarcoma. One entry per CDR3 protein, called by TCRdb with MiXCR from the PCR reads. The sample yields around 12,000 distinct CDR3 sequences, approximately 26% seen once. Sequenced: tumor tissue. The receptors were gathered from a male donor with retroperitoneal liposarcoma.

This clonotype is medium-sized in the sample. CDR3 bases: TGTGCCAGCAGAGTGGGACTAGCGGGACAAGAGACCCAGTACTTC. Amino acids: CASRVGLAGQETQYF. The rearrangement links TRBV12-3 or TRBV12-4 to TRBJ2-5; 13 bases align to TRBD2. Trimming took 6 bases from V and 2 from J; bases not matched to a gene: 3. The CDR3 is made up of 15 amino acids.

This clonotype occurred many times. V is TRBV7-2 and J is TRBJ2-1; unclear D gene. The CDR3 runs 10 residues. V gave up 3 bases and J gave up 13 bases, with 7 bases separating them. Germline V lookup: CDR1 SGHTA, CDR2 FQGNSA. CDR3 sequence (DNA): TGTGCCAGCAGCTTGGAGACCCAGTTCTTC. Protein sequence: CASSLETQFF.

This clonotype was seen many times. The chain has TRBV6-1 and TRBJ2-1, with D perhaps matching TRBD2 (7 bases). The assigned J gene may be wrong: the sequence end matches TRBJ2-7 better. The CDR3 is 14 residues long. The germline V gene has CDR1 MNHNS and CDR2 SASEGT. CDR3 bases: TGTGCCAGCAGTGAAGGCGGGGGCCCCTACGAGCAGTACTTC. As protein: CASSEGGGPYEQYF.

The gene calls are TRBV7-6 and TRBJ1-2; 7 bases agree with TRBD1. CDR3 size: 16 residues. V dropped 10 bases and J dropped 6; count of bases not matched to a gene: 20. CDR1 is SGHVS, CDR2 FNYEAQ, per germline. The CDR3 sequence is CATHEFDRVEGDGYTF. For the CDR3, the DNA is TGTGCCACCCATGAGTTTGACAGGGTGGAAGGAGATGGCTACACCTTC.

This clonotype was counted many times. This CDR3 reads CASSALGVQETQYF. The CDR3 DNA reads as TGTGCCAGCAGCGCTCTTGGAGTCCAAGAGACCCAGTACTTC. This chain connects TRBV6-1 to TRBJ2-5, with D uncertain. The CDR3 is made up of 14 amino acids. Germline V lookup: CDR1 MNHNS, CDR2 SASEGT. Trimming took 6 bases from V and 1 from J, leaving 12 bases between them.

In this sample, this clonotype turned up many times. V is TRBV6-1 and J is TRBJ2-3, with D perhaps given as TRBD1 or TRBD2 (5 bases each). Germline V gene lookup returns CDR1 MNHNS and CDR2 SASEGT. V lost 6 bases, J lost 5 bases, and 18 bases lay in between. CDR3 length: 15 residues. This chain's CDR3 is CASRREGARQDTQYF. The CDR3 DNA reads TGTGCCAGCAGACGGGAAGGGGCTAGGCAAGATACGCAGTATTTT.

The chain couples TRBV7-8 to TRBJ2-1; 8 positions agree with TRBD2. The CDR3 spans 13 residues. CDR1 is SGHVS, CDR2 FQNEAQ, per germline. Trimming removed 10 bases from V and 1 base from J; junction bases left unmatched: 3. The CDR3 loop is CAITSGSYNEQFF. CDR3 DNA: TGTGCCATTACTAGCGGTTCCTACAATGAGCAGTTCTTC.

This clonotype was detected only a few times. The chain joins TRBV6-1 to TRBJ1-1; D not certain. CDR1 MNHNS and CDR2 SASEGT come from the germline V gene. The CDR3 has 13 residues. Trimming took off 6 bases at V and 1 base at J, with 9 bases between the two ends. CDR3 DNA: TGTGCCAGCAGGTACAGAGAGAACACTGAAGCTTTCTTT. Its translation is CASRYRENTEAFF.

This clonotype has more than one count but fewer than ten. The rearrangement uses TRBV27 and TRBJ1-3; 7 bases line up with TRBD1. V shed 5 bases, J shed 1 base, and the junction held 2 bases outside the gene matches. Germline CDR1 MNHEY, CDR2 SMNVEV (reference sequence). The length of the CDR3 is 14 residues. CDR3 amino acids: CASSQQGSGNTIYF. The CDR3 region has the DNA TGTGCCAGCAGTCAACAGGGGTCTGGAAACACCATATATTTT.

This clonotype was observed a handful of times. The CDR3 bases are TGTGCCAGCAGCCAAGGTTATGATACGCAGTATTTT. Residues: CASSQGYDTQYF. This chain links TRBV6-1 with TRBJ2-3; D unresolved. CDR1 is MNHNS, CDR2 SASEGT, per germline. The CDR3 has 12 residues. Deletions cut 6 bases from V and 6 bases from J, with 10 bases between.